This T cell receptor beta chain was identified during a study of cytomegalovirus exposure and HLA in healthy donors. Nominally healthy donors were sampled, though unrecorded immune exposures were likely. The CDR3 is made up of 13 amino acids. CDR1 and CDR2 from the germline V gene are SSHAT and FNYEAQ (reference sequence). V was pared by 5 bases and J by 4 bases, with 2 bases of the junction left unmatched. This clone turned up a few times. Vbeta (60) and Jbeta (13) primers were used in the PCR. TCRdb keeps only in-frame clones here, not all; method: immunoSEQ multiplex PCR. The profile covers 100,000 to 150,000 clones, with roughly three quarters appearing a single time and 1.3% taken by the ten largest.

The chain joins TRBV7-7 to TRBJ1-5; 7 bases are a match to TRBD1. The source material was PBMCs. This TCR came from a woman between 35 and 50 years old in good health and CMV-seronegative. The CDR3 region is CASSRGQNQPQHF. For the CDR3, the DNA is TGTGCCAGCAGCCGGGGACAGAATCAGCCCCAGCATTTT.